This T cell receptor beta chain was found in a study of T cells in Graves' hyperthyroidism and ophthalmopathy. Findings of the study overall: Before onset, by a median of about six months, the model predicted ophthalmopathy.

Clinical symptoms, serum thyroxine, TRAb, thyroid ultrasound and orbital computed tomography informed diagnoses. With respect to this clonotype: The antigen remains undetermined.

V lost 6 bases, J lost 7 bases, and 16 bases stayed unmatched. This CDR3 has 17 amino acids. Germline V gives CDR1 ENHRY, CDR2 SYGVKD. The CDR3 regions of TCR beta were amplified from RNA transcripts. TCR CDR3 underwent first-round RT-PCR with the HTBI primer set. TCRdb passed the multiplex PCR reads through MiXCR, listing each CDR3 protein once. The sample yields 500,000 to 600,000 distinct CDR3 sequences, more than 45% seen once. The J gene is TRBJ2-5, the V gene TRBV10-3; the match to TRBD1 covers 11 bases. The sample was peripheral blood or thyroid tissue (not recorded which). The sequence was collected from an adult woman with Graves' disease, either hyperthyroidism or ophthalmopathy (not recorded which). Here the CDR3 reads CAISDAEFPGQGGTQYF. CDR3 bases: TGTGCCATCAGCGACGCAGAGTTCCCGGGACAGGGGGGGACCCAGTACTTC.